These 9 T cell receptor beta chains share one sample of origin, sequenced in a study of cytomegalovirus exposure and HLA in healthy donors. The PCR was carried out with 60 Vbeta primers and 13 Jbeta primers. The data were produced by immunoSEQ multiplex PCR, yet TCRdb's version contains in-frame clones alone and is incomplete. This sample has about 68,000 clones, with approximately 75% found just once. Source material: PBMCs. These receptors were obtained from a human donor in good health.

V usage is TRBV20-1 and J usage is TRBJ2-7, with 7 bases identical to TRBD2. Per germline, CDR1 DFQATT and CDR2 SNEGSKA (reference sequence). Losses at the gene ends were 6 bases for V and 6 bases for J; bases not matched to a gene: 5. CDR3 length equals 11 residues. CDR3 DNA: TGCAGTGCCCGCGGGACTATCGAGCAGTACTTC. As protein: CSARGTIEQYF.

This clone was detected only a few times. The rearrangement joins TRBV19 to TRBJ2-1; TRBD2 agrees at 7 bases. Germline assignment: CDR1 LNHDA and CDR2 SQIVND (reference sequence). CDR3 length: 12 residues. J was trimmed by 7 bases and V by 3 bases; bases with no gene match: 0. DNA of the CDR3: TGTGCCAGTAGTATCGGGGGGAATGAGCAGTTCTTC. Translating gives CASSIGGNEQFF. Variable domain in full (rest from reference TRBV19 and TRBJ2-1): DGGITQSPKYLFRKEGQNVTLSCEQNLNHDAMYWYRQDPGQGLRLIYYSQIVNDFQKGDIAEGYSVSREKKESFPLTVTSAQKNPTAFYLCASSIGGNEQFFGPGTRLTVL.

The CDR3 DNA is TGTGCCAGCAGTCACCCCCTAGGGAGGGGCATCTACGAGCAGTACTTC. Protein sequence: CASSHPLGRGIYEQYF. The chain is built from TRBV7-9 and TRBJ2-7; TRBD2 matches 7 bases. CDR3 length: 16 amino acids. CDR1 is SEHNR, CDR2 FQNEAQ, per germline (reference sequence). Trimming removed 6 bases from V and 3 bases from J; junction bases left unmatched: 14.

The J gene is TRBJ2-7, the V gene TRBV6-6, with D possibly TRBD1 on 5 matching bases. Trimming took off 4 bases at V and 0 bases at J, with 10 bases between the two ends. CDR1 and CDR2 from the germline V gene are MNHNY and SVGAGI (reference sequence). The CDR3 extends over 14 amino acids. The CDR3 here is CASSLQEYSYEQYF. The CDR3 DNA reads TGTGCCAGCAGTTTACAGGAATACTCCTACGAGCAGTACTTC.

The J gene is TRBJ2-7, the V gene TRBV16; D uncertain. Trimming took 1 base from V and 1 from J, leaving 5 bases between them. The CDR3 extends over 13 amino acids. Germline V gives CDR1 KGHSY, CDR2 FQNENV. CDR3 region: CASSQLLSYEQYF. The CDR3 DNA reads as TGTGCCAGCAGCCAATTGTTATCCTACGAGCAGTACTTC. The variable domain in full, completed from reference TRBV16 and TRBJ2-7, reads GEEVAQTPKHLVRGEGQKAKLYCAPIKGHSYVFWYQQVLKNEFKFLISFQNENVFDETGMPKERFSAKCLPNSPCSLEIQATKLEDSAVYFCASSQLLSYEQYFGPGTRLTVT.

The rearrangement joins TRBV6-5 to TRBJ2-7, with 7 bases aligning to TRBD2. Germline assignment: CDR1 MNHEY and CDR2 SVGAGI. This CDR3 region has 15 residues. V was clipped by 7 bases and J by 0 bases; unmatched bases: 9. CDR3 residues: CASKSLGGTSYEQYF. CDR3 bases: TGTGCCAGCAAGAGCCTCGGGGGGACCTCCTACGAGCAGTACTTC.

In this sample, this clone turned up a few times. The CDR3 spells CASSTTQGAGGYTF. The CDR3 DNA follows: TGTGCCAGCAGCACAACACAGGGGGCAGGTGGCTACACCTTC. The rearrangement links TRBV9 to TRBJ1-2; 9 bases agree with TRBD1. Germline V gene lookup returns CDR1 SGDLS and CDR2 YYNGEE. The CDR3 spans 14 residues. The trim removed 4 bases at V and 7 bases at J, leaving 8 bases unmatched.

This chain joins TRBV7-9 and TRBJ1-4, with D possibly TRBD1 on 6 matching bases. The ends were cut back, 3 bases at V and 8 bases at J, with 10 bases in the middle. From germline, CDR1 is SEHNR and CDR2 FQNEAQ (reference sequence). This CDR3 spans 13 amino acids. The CDR3 bases are TGTGCCAGCAGCTTGGGGGCCGGGGAAAAACTGTTTTTT. Amino acids: CASSLGAGEKLFF.

V gene TRBV5-1 combines with J gene TRBJ1-6; D is unclear. Deletions cut 2 bases from V and 7 bases from J, with 22 bases between. CDR3 length: 18 amino acids. Germline CDR1 and CDR2: SGHRS and YFSETQ. CDR3 coding DNA: TGCGCCAGCAGCTTTATAATGCGGGGTTCCATGCTAAATTCACCCCTCCACTTT. The encoded protein is CASSFIMRGSMLNSPLHF. Full variable domain (outside the CDR3, taken from reference TRBV5-1 and TRBJ1-6): KAGVTQTPRYLIKTRGQQVTLSCSPISGHRSVSWYQQTPGQGLQFLFEYFSETQRNKGNFPGRFSGRQFSNSRSEMNVSTLELGDSALYLCASSFIMRGSMLNSPLHFGNGTRLTVT.